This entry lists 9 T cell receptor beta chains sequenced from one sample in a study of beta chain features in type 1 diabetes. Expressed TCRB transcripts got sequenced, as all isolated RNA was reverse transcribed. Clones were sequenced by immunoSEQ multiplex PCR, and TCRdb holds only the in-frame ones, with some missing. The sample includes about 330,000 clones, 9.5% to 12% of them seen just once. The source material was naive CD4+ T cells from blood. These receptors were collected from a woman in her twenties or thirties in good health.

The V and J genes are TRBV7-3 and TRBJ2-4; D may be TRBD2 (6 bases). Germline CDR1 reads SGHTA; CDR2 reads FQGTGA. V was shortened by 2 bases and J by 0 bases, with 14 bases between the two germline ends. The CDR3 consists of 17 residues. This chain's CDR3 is CASSLQVAVLAKNIQYF. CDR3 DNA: TGTGCCAGCAGCTTACAGGTAGCGGTTCTAGCCAAAAACATTCAGTACTTC.

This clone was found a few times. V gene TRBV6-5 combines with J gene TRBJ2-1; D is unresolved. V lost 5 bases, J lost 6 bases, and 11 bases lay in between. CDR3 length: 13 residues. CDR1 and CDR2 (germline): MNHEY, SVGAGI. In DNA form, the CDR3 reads TGTGCCAGCAGTACCCTCCGAGGCAATGAGCAGTTCTTC. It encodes CASSTLRGNEQFF.

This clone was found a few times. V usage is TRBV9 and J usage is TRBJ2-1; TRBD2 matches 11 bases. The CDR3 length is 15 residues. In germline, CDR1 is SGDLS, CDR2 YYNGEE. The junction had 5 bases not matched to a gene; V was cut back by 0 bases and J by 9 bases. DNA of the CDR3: TGTGCCAGCAGCGTAGATAGCGGGAGGGCCATTGAGCAGTTCTTC. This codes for CASSVDSGRAIEQFF.

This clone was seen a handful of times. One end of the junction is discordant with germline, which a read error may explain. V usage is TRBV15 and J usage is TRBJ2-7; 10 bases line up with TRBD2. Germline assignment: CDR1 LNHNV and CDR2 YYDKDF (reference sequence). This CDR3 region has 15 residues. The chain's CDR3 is CATSRVLAGLYAQYF. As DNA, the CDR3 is TGTGCCACCAGCAGAGTACTAGCGGGACTATACGCGCAGTACTTC.

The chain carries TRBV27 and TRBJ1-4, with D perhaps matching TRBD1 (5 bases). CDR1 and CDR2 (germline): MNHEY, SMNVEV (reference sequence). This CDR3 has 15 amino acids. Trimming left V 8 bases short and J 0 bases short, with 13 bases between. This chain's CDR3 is CASGLTDATNEKLFF. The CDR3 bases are TGTGCCAGCGGATTGACAGACGCAACTAATGAAAAACTGTTTTTT.

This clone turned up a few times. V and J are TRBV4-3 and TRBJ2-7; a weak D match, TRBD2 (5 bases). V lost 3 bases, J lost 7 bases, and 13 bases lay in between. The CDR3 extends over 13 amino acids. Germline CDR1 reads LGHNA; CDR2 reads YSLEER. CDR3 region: CASSHSGMGEQYF. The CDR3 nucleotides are TGCGCCAGCAGCCACTCGGGGATGGGTGAGCAGTACTTC.

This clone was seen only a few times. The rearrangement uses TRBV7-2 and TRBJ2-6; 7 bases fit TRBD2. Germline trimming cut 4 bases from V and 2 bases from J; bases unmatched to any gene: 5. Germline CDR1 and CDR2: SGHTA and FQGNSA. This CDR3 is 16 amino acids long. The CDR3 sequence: CASSSRGGTGANVLTF. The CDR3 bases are TGTGCCAGCAGCTCAAGGGGAGGGACTGGGGCCAACGTCCTGACTTTC.

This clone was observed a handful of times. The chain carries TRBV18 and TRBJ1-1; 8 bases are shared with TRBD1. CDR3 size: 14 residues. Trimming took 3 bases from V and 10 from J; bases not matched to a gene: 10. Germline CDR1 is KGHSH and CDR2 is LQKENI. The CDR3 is CASSPLPQGEGAFF. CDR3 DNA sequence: TGTGCCAGCTCACCTCTTCCACAGGGGGAAGGAGCTTTCTTT.

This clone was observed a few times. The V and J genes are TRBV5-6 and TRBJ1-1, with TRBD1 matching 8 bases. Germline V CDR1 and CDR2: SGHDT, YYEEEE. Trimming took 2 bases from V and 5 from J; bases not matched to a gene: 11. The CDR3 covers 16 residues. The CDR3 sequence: CASSFYPTGAWTEAFF. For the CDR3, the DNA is TGTGCCAGCAGCTTTTACCCGACAGGGGCATGGACTGAAGCTTTCTTT. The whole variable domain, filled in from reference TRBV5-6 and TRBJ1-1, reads DAGVTQSPTHLIKTRGQQVTLRCSPKSGHDTVSWYQQALGQGPQFIFQYYEEEERQRGNFPDRFSGHQFPNYSSELNVNALLLGDSALYLCASSFYPTGAWTEAFFGQGTRLTVV.